What follows is one T cell receptor beta chain and its context. CDR1 is LGHNA and CDR2 is YSLEER in the germline V gene. Trimming removed 0 bases from V and 4 bases from J, with 6 bases in between. The CDR3 has 14 amino acids. This entry belongs to a study of blood T cell repertoires in COVID-19. Study-level background: The samples span acute and convalescent COVID-19 from the United States, Italy and Spain.

Generated by immunoSEQ multiplex PCR, the TCRdb table keeps only in-frame clones and is missing some. The sample has about 120,000 clones; approximately 80% are singletons. The TCR originated in a woman of 80 years or more with acute or convalescent COVID-19. Sequenced sample: peripheral blood. The rearrangement links TRBV4-3 to TRBJ1-4; D unresolved. The CDR3 loop is CASSQEPSNEKLFF. The CDR3 region has the DNA TGCGCCAGCAGCCAAGAACCCAGTAATGAAAAACTGTTTTTT.